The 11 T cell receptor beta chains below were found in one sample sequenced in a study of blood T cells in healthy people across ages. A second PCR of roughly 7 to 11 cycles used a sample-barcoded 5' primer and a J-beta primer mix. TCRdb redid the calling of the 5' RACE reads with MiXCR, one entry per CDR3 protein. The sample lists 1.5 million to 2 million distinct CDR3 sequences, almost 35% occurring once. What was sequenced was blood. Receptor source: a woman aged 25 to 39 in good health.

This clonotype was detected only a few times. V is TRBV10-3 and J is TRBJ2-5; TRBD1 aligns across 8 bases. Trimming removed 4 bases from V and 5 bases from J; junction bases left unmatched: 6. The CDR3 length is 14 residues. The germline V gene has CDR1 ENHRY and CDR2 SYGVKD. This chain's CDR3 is CAISGQGALETQYF. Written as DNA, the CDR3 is TGTGCCATCAGTGGCCAGGGGGCCCTTGAGACCCAGTACTTC.

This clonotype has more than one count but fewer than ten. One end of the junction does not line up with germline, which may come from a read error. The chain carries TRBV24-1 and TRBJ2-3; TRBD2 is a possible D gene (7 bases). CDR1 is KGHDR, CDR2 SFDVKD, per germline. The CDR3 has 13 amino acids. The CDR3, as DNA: TGTACCACCGGGACGGGGGGCCGAGATACGCAGTATTTT. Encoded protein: CTTGTGGRDTQYF.

CDR3 bases: TGCGCCAGCAGCCAAGATATGTACATGGGGGAGCTGTTTTTT. Its protein is CASSQDMYMGELFF. The chain couples TRBV4-1 to TRBJ2-2, with no clear D. This CDR3 contains 14 residues. The germline V gene encodes CDR1 MGHRA and CDR2 YSYEKL. Trimming pared 0 bases from V and 8 bases from J, leaving 10 bases between.

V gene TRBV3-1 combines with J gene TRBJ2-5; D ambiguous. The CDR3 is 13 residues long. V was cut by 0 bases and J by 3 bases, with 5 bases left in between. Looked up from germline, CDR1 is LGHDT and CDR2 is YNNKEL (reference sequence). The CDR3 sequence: CASSQERKETQYF. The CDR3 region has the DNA TGTGCCAGCAGCCAAGAGCGTAAAGAGACCCAGTACTTC.

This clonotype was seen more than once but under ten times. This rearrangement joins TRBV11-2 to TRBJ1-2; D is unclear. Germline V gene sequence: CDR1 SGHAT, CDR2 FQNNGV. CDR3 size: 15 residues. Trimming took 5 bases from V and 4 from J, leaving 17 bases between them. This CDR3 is CASSRGLQSSYGYTF. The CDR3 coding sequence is TGTGCCAGCAGCCGAGGACTACAGAGTAGCTATGGCTACACCTTC.

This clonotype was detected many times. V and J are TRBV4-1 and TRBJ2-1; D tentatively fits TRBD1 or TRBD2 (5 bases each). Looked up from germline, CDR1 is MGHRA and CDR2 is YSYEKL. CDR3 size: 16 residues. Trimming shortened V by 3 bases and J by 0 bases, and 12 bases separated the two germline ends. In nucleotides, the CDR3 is TGCGCCAGCAGCCACCTCGGGGCAGTCTCCTACAATGAGCAGTTCTTC. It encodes CASSHLGAVSYNEQFF.

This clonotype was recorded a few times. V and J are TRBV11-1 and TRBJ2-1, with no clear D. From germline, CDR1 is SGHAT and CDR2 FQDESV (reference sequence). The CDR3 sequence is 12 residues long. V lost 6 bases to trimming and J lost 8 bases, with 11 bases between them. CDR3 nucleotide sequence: TGTGCCAGCAGAAAAGCAGGCGATGAGCAGTTCTTC. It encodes CASRKAGDEQFF.

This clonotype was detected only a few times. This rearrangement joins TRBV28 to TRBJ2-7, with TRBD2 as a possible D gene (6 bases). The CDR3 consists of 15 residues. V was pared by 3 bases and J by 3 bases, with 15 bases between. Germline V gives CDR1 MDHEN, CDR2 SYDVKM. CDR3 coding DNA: TGTGCCAGCAGTTTTATCAGGGAGGTCCGCTACGAGCAGTACTTC. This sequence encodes CASSFIREVRYEQYF.

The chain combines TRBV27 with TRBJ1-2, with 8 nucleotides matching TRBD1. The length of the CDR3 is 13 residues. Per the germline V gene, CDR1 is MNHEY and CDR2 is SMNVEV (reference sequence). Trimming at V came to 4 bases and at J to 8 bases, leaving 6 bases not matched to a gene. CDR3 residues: CASSWQGADGYTF. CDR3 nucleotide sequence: TGTGCCAGCAGTTGGCAGGGGGCCGACGGCTACACCTTC.

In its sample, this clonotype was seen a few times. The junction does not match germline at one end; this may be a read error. The CDR3 region has the DNA TGTGCCGGCAGTGGGATCGTGGGGCGAATAGACGAGCAGTACTTC. Translating it yields CAGSGIVGRIDEQYF. This rearrangement joins TRBV6-1 to TRBJ2-7, with D maybe TRBD1 (5 bases). The CDR3 has 15 amino acids. The germline CDR1 and CDR2 sequences are MNHNS and SASEGT.

CDR3 in DNA: TGTGCCAGCAGGATAACCCCTCTTTGGACAGGCAAAACTTCCAATGAGCAGTTCTTC. Its protein product is CASRITPLWTGKTSNEQFF. The gene calls are TRBV2 and TRBJ2-1; 7 positions agree with TRBD1. The CDR3 is made up of 19 amino acids. Per the germline V gene, CDR1 is SNHLY and CDR2 is FYNNEI. V shed 6 bases and J 6 bases; nucleotides not matched to a gene: 23.